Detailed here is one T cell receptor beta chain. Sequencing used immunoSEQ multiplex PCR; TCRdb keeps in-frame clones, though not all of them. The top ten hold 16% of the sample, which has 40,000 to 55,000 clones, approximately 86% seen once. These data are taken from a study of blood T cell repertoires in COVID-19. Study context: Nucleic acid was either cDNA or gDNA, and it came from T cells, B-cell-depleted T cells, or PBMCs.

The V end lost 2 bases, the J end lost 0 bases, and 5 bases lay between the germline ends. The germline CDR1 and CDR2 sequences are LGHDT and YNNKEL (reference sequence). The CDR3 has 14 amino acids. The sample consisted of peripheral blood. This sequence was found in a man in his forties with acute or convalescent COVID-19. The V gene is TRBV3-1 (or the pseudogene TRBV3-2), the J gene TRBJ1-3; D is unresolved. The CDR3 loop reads CASSQIVSGNTIYF. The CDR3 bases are TGTGCCAGCAGCCAAATAGTCTCTGGAAACACCATATATTTT.